This T cell receptor beta chain was obtained from a study of metastatic and nonmetastatic thyroid tumors. No treatment of any kind had been given to any patient before thyroid surgery. This clone was picked up many times. The germline gives CDR1 DFQATT, CDR2 SNEGSKA (reference sequence). V gave up 6 bases and J gave up 4 bases; unmatched junction bases: 6. The CDR3 is 13 residues long. MiXCR reprocessed the PCR reads for TCRdb. The sample includes about 92,000 clones, about 16% of them seen just once. The TCR sequence derives from a female donor with papillary thyroid cancer or a benign thyroid nodule (not recorded which). Some clones in this sample may be carry-over from other donors' samples. Source material: blood. This chain links TRBV20-1 with TRBJ2-1; 7 positions match TRBD2. Here the CDR3 reads CSAWDYRYNEQFF. CDR3 coding DNA: TGCAGTGCCTGGGACTACCGATACAATGAGCAGTTCTTC.